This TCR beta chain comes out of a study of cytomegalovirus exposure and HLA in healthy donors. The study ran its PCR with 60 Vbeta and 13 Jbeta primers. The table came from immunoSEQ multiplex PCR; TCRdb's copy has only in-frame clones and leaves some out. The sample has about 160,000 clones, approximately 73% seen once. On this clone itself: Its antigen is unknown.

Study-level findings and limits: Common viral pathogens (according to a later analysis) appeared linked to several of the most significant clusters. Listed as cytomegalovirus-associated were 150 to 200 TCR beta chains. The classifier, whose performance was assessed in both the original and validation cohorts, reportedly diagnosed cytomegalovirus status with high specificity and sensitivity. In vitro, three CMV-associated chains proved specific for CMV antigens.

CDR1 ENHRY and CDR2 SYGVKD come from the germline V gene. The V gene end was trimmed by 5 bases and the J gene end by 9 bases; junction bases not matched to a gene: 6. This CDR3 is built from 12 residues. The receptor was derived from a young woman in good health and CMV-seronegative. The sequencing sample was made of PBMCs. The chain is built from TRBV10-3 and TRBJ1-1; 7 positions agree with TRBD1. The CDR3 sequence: CAISWDSFQAFF. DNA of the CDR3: TGTGCCATCAGTTGGGACAGTTTCCAAGCTTTCTTT.